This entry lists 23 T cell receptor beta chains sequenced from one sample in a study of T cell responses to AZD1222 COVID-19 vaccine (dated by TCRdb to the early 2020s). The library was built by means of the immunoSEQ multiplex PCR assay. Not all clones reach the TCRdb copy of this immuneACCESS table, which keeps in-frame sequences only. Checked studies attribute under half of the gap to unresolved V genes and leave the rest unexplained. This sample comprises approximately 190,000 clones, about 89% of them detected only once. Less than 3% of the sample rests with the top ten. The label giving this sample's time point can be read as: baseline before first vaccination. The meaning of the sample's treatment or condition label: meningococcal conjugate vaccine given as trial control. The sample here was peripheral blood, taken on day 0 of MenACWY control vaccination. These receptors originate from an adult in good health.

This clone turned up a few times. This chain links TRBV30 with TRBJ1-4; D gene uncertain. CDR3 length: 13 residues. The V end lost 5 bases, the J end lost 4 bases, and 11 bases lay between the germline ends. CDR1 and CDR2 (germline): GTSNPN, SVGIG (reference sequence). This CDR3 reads CAWQPGHNEKLFF. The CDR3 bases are TGTGCCTGGCAACCAGGTCATAATGAAAAACTGTTTTTT.

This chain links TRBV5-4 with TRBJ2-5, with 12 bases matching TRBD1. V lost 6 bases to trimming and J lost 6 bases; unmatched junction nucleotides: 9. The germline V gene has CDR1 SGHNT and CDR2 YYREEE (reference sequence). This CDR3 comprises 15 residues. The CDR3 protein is CASTVGTGGLQTQYF. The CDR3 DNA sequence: TGTGCCAGCACCGTAGGGACAGGGGGCCTGCAGACCCAGTACTTC.

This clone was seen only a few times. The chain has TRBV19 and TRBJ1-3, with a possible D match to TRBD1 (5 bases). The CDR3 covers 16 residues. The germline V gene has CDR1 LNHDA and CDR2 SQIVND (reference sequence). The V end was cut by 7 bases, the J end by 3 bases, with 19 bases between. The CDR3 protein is CASKTTGESGGNTIYF. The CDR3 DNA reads TGTGCCAGTAAAACTACAGGAGAAAGTGGTGGAAACACCATATATTTT.

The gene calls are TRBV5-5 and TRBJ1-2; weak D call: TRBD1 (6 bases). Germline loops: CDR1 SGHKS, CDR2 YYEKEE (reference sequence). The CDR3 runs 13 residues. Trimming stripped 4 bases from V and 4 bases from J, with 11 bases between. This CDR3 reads CASSPGQIYGYTF. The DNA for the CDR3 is TGTGCCAGCAGCCCAGGACAGATCTATGGCTACACCTTC.

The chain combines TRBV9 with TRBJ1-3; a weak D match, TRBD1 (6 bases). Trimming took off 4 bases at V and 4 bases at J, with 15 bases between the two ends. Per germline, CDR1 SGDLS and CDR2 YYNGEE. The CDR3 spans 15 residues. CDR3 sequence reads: CASSSETGRGNTIYF. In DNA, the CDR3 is TGTGCCAGCAGCTCAGAAACAGGGAGAGGAAACACCATATATTTT.

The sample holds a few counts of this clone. The CDR3 DNA is TGTGCCAGCAGTTACGGGACTAGCGAGAATGAGCAGTTCTTC. This translates into CASSYGTSENEQFF. This rearrangement joins TRBV6-5 to TRBJ2-1; TRBD2 matches at 10 bases. Germline assignment: CDR1 MNHEY and CDR2 SVGAGI. Trimming took 2 bases from V and 7 from J; bases not matched to a gene: 2. The CDR3 has 14 residues.

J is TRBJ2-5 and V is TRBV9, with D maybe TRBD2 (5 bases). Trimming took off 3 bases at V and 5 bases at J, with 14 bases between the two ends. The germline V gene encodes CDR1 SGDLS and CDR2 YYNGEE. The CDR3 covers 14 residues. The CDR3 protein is CASSGGLPTETQYF. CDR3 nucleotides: TGTGCCAGCAGCGGCGGGTTACCCACGGAGACCCAGTACTTC.

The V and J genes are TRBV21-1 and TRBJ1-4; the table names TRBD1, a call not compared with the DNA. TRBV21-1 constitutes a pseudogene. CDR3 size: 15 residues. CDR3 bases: TGTGCCAGCAGCAGAGGACAGACAACTAATGAAAAACTGTTTTTT. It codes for CASSRGQTTNEKLFF.

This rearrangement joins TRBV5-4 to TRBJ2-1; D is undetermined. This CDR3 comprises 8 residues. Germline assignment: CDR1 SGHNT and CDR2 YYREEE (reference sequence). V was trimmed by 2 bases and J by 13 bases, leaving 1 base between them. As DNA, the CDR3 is TGTGCCAGCAGCTTACAGTTCTTC. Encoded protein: CASSLQFF.

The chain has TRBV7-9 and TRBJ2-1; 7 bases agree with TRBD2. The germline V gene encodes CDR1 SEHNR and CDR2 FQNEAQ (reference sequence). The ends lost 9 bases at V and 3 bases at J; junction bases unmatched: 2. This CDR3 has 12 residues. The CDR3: CASSSGYNEQFF. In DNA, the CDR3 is TGTGCCAGTTCTAGCGGCTACAATGAGCAGTTCTTC.

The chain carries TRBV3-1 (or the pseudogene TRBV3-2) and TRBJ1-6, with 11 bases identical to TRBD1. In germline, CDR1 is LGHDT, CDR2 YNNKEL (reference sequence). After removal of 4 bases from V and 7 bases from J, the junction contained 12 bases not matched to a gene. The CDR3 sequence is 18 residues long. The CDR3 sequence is CASSRGTGGTSWNSPLHF. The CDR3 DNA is TGTGCCAGCAGCCGGGGGACAGGGGGGACTTCTTGGAATTCACCCCTCCACTTT.

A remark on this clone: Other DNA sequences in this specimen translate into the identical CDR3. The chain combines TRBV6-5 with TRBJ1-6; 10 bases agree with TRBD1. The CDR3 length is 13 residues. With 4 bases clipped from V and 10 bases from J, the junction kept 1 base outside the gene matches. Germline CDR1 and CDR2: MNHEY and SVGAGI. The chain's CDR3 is CASSSDRGSPLHF. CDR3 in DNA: TGTGCCAGCAGTTCGGACAGGGGGTCACCCCTCCACTTT.

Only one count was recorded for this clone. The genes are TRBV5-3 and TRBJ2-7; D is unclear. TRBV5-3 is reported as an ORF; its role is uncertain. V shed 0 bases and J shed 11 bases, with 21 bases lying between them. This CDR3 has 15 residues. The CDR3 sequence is CARSLVTPRRLSKYF. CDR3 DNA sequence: TGTGCCAGAAGCTTGGTGACCCCGAGGCGCCTGAGCAAGTACTTC.

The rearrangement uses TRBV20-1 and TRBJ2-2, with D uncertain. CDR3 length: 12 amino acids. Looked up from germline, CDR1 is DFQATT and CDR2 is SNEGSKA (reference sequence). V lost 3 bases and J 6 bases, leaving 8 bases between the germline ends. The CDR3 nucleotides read TGCAGTGCTAGTCAGTGGCCCGGGGAGCTGTTTTTT. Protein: CSASQWPGELFF.

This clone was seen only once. CDR3 loop: CATQRGGGETQYF. CDR3 nucleotide sequence: TGTGCCACACAGCGGGGGGGCGGGGAGACCCAGTACTTC. J is TRBJ2-5 and V is TRBV10-3; the match to TRBD2 covers 10 bases. With 10 bases clipped from V and 5 bases from J, the junction kept 7 bases outside the gene matches. This CDR3 is built from 13 residues. CDR1 and CDR2 from the germline V gene are ENHRY and SYGVKD.

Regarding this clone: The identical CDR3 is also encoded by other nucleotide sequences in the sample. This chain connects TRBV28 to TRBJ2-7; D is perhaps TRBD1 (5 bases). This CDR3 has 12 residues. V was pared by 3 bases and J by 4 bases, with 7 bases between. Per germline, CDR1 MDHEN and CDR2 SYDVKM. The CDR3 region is CASSLGRYEQYF. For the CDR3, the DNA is TGTGCCAGCAGTTTGGGGCGGTACGAGCAGTACTTC.

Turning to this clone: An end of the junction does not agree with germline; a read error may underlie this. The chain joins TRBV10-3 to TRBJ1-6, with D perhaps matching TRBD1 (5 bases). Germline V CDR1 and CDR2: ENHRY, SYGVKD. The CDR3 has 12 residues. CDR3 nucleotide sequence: TGTGCCATCAGAGACAGCCTTTCAGCCCTCCACTTT. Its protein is CAIRDSLSALHF.

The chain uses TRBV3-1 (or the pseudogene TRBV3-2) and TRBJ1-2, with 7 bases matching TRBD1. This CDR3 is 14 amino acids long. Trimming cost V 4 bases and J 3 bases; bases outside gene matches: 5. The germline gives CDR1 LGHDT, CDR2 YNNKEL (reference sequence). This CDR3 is CASSLTGTDYGYTF. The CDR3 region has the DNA TGTGCCAGCAGCCTTACCGGGACAGACTATGGCTACACCTTC.

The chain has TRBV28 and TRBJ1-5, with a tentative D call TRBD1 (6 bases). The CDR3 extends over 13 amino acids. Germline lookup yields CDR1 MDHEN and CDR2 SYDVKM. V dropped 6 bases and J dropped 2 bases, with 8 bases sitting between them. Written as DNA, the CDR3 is TGTGCCAGCAGCCCAGGGGGCAATCAGCCCCAGCATTTT. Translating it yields CASSPGGNQPQHF.

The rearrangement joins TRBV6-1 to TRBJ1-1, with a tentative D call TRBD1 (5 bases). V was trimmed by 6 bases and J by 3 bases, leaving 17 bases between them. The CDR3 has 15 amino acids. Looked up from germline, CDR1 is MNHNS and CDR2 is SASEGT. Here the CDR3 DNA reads TGTGCCAGCAGCCTCACAGGCGGGGGGGACACTGAAGCTTTCTTT. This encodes CASSLTGGGDTEAFF.

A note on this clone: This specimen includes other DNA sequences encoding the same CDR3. As DNA, the CDR3 is TGTGCCAGCAGCGAAAGGAGCAATCAGCCCCAGCATTTT. Its protein is CASSERSNQPQHF. The genes are TRBV2 and TRBJ1-5; the D is unclear. V was clipped by 6 bases and J by 1 base, with 7 bases between them. The CDR3 has 13 amino acids. The germline V gene has CDR1 SNHLY and CDR2 FYNNEI.

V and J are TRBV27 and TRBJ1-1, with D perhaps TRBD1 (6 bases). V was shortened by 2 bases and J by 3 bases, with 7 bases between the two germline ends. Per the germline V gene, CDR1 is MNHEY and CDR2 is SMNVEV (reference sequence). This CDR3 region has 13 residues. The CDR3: CASSLTGYTEAFF. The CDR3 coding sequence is TGTGCCAGCAGTTTAACAGGGTACACTGAAGCTTTCTTT.

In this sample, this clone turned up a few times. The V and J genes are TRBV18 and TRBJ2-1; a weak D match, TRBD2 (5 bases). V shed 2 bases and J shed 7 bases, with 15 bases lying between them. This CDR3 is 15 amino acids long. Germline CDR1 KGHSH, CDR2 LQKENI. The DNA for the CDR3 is TGTGCCAGCTCACCAGGAGAGGTCAGAGGGAATGAGCAGTTCTTC. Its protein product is CASSPGEVRGNEQFF. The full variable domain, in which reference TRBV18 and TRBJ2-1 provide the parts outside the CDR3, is NAGVMQNPRHLVRRRGQEARLRCSPMKGHSHVYWYRQLPEEGLKFMVYLQKENIIDESGMPKERFSAEFPKEGPSILRIQQVVRGDSAAYFCASSPGEVRGNEQFFGPGTRLTVL.